The text below deals with one T cell receptor beta chain. The sample originates from a study of blood T cell repertoires in COVID-19. Study as a whole: The samples span acute and convalescent COVID-19 from the United States, Italy and Spain.

Some clones are missing from TCRdb's copy, which holds only in-frame ones; the method was immunoSEQ multiplex PCR. The profile shows 300,000 to 400,000 clones, approximately 91% of them singletons. Sequenced: peripheral blood. The receptor was isolated from a woman in her 70s with COVID-19, enrolled during active disease.

The CDR3 bases are TGTGCCAGTAGTAAGGGACAGCCCGAAAGCTCCTATAATTCACCCCTCCACTTT. Its translation: CASSKGQPESSYNSPLHF. The rearrangement uses TRBV19 and TRBJ1-6; 7 nucleotides match TRBD1. The CDR3 has 18 amino acids. Germline V lookup: CDR1 LNHDA, CDR2 SQIVND (reference sequence). The trim removed 4 bases at V and 0 bases at J, leaving 9 bases unmatched.